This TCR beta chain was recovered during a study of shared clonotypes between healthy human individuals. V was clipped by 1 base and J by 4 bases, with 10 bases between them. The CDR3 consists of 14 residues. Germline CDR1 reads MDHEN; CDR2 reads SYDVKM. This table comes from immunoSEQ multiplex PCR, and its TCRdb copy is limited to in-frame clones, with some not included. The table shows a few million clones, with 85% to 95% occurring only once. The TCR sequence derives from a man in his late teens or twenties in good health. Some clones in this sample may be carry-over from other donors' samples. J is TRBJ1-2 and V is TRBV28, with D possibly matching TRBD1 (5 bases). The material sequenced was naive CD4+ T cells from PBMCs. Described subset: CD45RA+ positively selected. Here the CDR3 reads CASSLSGGTYGYTF. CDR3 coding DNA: TGTGCCAGCAGTTTATCCGGGGGGACCTATGGCTACACCTTC.